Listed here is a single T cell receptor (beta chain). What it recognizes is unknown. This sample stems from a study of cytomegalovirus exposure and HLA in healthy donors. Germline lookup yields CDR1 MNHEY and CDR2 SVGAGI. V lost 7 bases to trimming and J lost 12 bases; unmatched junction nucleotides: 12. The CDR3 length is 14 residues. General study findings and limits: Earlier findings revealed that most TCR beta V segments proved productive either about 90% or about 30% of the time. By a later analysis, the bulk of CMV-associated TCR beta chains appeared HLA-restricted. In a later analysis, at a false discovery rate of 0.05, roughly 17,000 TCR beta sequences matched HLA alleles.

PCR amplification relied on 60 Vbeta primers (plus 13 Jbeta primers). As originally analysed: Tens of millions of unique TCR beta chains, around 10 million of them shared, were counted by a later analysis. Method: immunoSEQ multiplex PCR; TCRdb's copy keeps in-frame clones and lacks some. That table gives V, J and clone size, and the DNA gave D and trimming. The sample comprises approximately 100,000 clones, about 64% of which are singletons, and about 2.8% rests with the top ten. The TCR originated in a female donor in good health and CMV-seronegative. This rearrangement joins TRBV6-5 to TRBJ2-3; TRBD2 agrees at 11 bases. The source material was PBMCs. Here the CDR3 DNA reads TGTGCCAGCACTCCCCGGGCTAGCGGGAGGAATCAGTATTTT. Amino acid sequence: CASTPRASGRNQYF.